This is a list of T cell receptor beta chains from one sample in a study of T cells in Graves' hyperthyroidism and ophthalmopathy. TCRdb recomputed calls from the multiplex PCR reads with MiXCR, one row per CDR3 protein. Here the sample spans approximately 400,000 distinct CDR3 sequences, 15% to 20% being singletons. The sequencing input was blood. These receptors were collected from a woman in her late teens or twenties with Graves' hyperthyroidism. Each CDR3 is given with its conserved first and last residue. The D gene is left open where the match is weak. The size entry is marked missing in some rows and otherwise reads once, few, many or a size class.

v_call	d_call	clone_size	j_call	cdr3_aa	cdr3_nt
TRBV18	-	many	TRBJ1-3	CASSLDGNTIYF	TGTGCCAGCTCCCTGGATGGAAACACCATATATTTT
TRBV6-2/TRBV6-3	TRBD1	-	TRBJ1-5	CASSYDGTGWGSNQPQHF	TGTGCCAGCAGTTACGACGGGACAGGTTGGGGAAGCAATCAGCCCCAGCATTTT
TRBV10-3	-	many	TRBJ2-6	CATTVGGSGANVLTF	TGTGCCACCACGGTGGGTGGATCTGGGGCCAACGTCCTGACTTTC
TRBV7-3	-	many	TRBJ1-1	CASSTGAENTEAFF	TGTGCCAGCAGCACTGGGGCAGAGAACACTGAAGCTTTCTTT
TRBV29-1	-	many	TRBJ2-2	CSAWSGTGELFF	TGCAGCGCCTGGTCGGGCACCGGGGAGCTGTTTTTT
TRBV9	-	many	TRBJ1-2	CASSPSNGYTF	TGTGCCAGCAGCCCTAGTAATGGCTACACCTTC
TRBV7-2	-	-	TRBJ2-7	CASCLVGRSFDEQYF	TGTGCCAGCTGCTTAGTAGGCCGGAGCTTTGACGAGCAGTACTTC
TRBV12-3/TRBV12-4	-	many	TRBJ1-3	CASSPTPNTIYF	TGTGCCAGCAGCCCGACCCCAAACACCATATATTTT
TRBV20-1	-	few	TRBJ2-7	CSARIPVTYEQYF	TGCAGTGCTAGAATCCCAGTTACCTACGAGCAGTACTTC
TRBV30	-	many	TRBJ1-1	CAWSVVTEAFF	TGTGCCTGGAGTGTGGTCACTGAAGCTTTCTTT
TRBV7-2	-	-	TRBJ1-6	CASSLRAGLGTPLHF	TGTGCCAGCAGCCTACGGGCAGGACTGGGTACACCCCTCCACTTT
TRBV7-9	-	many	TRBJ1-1	CASDGDTEAFF	TGTGCCAGCGACGGAGACACTGAAGCTTTCTTT
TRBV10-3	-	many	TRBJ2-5	CAISESSGDHKETQYF	TGTGCCATCAGTGAGTCGTCAGGGGACCATAAAGAGACCCAGTACTTC
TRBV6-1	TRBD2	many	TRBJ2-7	CASSPTGTSGARKQYF	TGTGCCAGCAGCCCTACCGGGACTAGCGGGGCCAGGAAACAGTACTTC
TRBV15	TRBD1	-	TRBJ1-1	CATSIRGQRTEAFF	TGTGCCACCAGCATCAGGGGGCAACGCACTGAAGCTTTCTTT
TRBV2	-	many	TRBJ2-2	CASTSRGINTGELFF	TGTGCCAGCACCTCGAGGGGGATTAACACCGGGGAGCTGTTTTTT
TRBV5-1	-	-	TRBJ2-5	CASSFWQLGAQETQYF	TGCGCCAGCAGCTTTTGGCAGCTGGGGGCGCAAGAGACCCAGTACTTC
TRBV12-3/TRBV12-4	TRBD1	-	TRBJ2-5	CASSGQGQDTQYF	TGTGCCAGCAGTGGACAGGGCCAAGATACCCAGTACTTC
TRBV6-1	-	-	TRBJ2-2	CASGADTGELFF	TGTGCCAGCGGCGCGGATACCGGGGAGCTGTTTTTT
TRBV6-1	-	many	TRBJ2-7	CASNRYEQYF	TGTGCCAGCAACAGATACGAGCAGTACTTC
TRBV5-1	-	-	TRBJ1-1	CASSTGTPGTEAFF	TGCGCCAGCAGCACCGGGACCCCGGGCACTGAAGCTTTCTTT
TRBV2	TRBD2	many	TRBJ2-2	CASSRLATNTGELFF	TGTGCCAGCAGTCGACTAGCGACGAACACCGGGGAGCTGTTTTTT
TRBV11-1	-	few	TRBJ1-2	CASSSRRGLGNYGYTF	TGTGCCAGCAGCTCCCGGCGCGGGCTCGGCAACTATGGCTACACCTTC
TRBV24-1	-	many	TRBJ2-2	CATWNQNTGELFF	TGTGCCACCTGGAACCAGAACACCGGGGAGCTGTTTTTT
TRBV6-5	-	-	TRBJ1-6	CASSYVGADNSPLHF	TGTGCCAGCAGTTACGTAGGGGCGGATAATTCACCCCTCCACTTT
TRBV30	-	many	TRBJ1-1	CAWNLWGGGEAFF	TGTGCCTGGAATCTATGGGGCGGGGGTGAAGCTTTCTTT
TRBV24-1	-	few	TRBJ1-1	CATSDWRGDTEAFF	TGTGCCACCAGTGATTGGAGGGGGGACACTGAAGCTTTCTTT
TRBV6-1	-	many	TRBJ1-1	CASDGSRLGVTEAFF	TGTGCCAGCGATGGTAGCCGGTTGGGGGTCACTGAAGCTTTCTTT
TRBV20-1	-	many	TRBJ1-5	CSAAGGNQPQHF	TGCAGTGCTGCAGGGGGCAATCAGCCCCAGCATTTT
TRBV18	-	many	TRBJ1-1	CATSIQRMNTEAFF	TGTGCCACTTCAATTCAGAGAATGAACACTGAAGCTTTCTTT
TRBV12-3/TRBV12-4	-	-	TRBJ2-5	CASSFGPWETQYF	TGTGCCAGCAGTTTCGGACCGTGGGAGACCCAGTACTTC
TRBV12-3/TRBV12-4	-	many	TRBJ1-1	CASSLLINTEAFF	TGTGCCAGCAGTTTACTCATTAACACTGAAGCTTTCTTT
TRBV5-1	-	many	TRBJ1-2	CASSLFWERGRYGYTF	TGCGCCAGCAGCTTGTTCTGGGAAAGAGGGAGGTATGGCTACACCTTC
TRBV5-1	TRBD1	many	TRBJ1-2	CASRNLGQPRGYTF	TGCGCCAGCAGAAACCTGGGACAGCCGAGAGGCTACACCTTC
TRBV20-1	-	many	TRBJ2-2	CSARPLDRNTGELFF	TGCAGTGCTAGACCCTTAGACAGAAACACCGGGGAGCTGTTTTTT
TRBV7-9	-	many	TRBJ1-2	CASSAPPNYGYTF	TGTGCCAGCAGTGCGCCGCCGAACTATGGCTACACCTTC
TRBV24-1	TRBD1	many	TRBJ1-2	CATSDDGQGYYGYTF	TGTGCCACCAGTGATGACGGACAGGGTTACTATGGCTACACCTTC
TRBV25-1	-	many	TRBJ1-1	CASSEQTNTEAFF	TGTGCCAGCAGTGAGCAGACGAACACTGAAGCTTTCTTT
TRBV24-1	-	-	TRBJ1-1	CATSEGGREVTEAFF	TGTGCCACCAGTGAGGGGGGGCGCGAGGTCACTGAAGCTTTCTTT
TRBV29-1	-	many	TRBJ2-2	CSVETGPGELFF	TGCAGCGTGGAGACAGGTCCCGGGGAGCTGTTTTTT
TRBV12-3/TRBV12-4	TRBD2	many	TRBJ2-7	CASNLLAGVHEQYF	TGTGCCAGCAATTTACTAGCGGGGGTTCACGAGCAGTACTTC
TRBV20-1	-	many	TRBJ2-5	CSARPGRIQETQYF	TGCAGTGCTAGACCCGGACGGATCCAAGAGACCCAGTACTTC
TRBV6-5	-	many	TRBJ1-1	CASSYGGGSGTEAFF	TGTGCCAGCAGTTACGGAGGGGGTAGTGGCACTGAAGCTTTCTTT
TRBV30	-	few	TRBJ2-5	CAWSLSSVGQETQYF	TGTGCCTGGAGTCTTTCTAGCGTCGGCCAAGAGACCCAGTACTTC
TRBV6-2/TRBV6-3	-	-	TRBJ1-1	CASSSHTPNTEAFF	TGTGCCAGCAGTTCTCACACTCCCAACACTGAAGCTTTCTTT
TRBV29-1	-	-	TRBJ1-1	CSVVLYRRAEAFF	TGCAGCGTCGTACTATACAGGCGCGCTGAAGCTTTCTTT
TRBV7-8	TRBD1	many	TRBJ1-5	CASSLGTGGGQPQHF	TGTGCCAGCAGCTTAGGGACAGGGGGTGGTCAGCCCCAGCATTTT
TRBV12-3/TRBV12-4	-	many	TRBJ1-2	CASSPHRPAGYTF	TGTGCCAGCAGTCCCCACCGGCCTGCCGGCTACACCTTC
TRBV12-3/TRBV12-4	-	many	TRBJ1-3	CASRPAGGANTIYF	TGTGCCAGCAGGCCGGCGGGGGGAGCAAACACCATATATTTT